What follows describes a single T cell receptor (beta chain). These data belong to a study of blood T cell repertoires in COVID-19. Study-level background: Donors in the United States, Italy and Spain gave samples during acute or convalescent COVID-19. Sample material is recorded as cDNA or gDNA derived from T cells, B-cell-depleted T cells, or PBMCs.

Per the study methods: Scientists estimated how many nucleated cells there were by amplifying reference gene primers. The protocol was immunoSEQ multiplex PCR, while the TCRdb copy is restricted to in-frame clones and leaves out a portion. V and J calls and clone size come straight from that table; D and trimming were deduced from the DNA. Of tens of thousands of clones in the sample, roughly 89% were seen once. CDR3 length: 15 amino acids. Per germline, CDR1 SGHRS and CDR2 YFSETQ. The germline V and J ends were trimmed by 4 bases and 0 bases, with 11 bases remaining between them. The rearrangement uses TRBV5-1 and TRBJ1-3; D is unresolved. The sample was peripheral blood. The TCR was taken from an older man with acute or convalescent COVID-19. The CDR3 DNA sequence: TGCGCCAGCAGCGTCGACTGGAGCTCTGGAAACACCATATATTTT. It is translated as CASSVDWSSGNTIYF.